These T cell receptor beta chains were read from a single sample in a study of shared clonotypes between healthy human individuals. The assay was immunoSEQ multiplex PCR, and TCRdb's table has in-frame clones only and misses some. The sample consists of roughly 1,500,000 clones, around 98% of them appearing once. The sequenced material came from naive CD4+ T cells sorted from blood. These receptors all stem from a man between 25 and 39 years old in good health. CDR3s include the opening cysteine and the closing phenylalanine or tryptophan. D genes are given only for firm matches. Clone size is given for some rows only: seen once, a few or many times, or a class if the clone is expanded.

size	D	V	J	CDR3	DNA
-	-	TRBV7-9	TRBJ2-1	CASSPVAASSYNEQFF	TGTGCCAGCAGCCCCGTGGCGGCAAGCTCCTACAATGAGCAGTTCTTC
-	-	TRBV5-6	TRBJ2-5	CASSHGRFKETQYF	TGTGCCAGCAGCCACGGACGGTTTAAAGAGACCCAGTACTTC
-	-	TRBV2	TRBJ1-1	CASSGAGTIYTEAFF	TGTGCCAGCAGTGGTGCAGGGACAATTTACACTGAAGCTTTCTTT
-	-	TRBV2	TRBJ2-3	CASSETSYTDTQYF	TGTGCCAGCAGTGAGACTAGTTACACAGATACGCAGTATTTT
-	TRBD1	TRBV28	TRBJ1-5	CAARAGGSGQPQHF	TGTGCCGCCCGGGCAGGGGGGTCAGGTCAGCCCCAGCATTTT
once	-	TRBV2	TRBJ1-2	CASSPQGIDGYTF	TGTGCCAGCAGTCCCCAGGGGATAGATGGCTACACCTTC
-	TRBD2	TRBV4-2	TRBJ2-1	CASSQRSSGLYNEQFF	TGTGCCAGCAGCCAAAGATCTAGCGGGCTCTACAATGAGCAGTTCTTC
-	-	TRBV5-6	TRBJ1-2	CASSLVDRTNYGYTF	TGTGCCAGCAGCTTGGTCGACAGGACTAACTATGGCTACACCTTC
-	-	TRBV5-1	TRBJ2-3	CASSFGTSEDTQYF	TGCGCCAGCAGCTTTGGGACGTCTGAGGATACGCAGTATTTT
-	TRBD1	TRBV2	TRBJ1-5	CASKDRVNQPQHF	TGTGCCAGCAAAGACAGGGTCAATCAGCCCCAGCATTTT
-	-	TRBV10-3	TRBJ1-3	CAISESNSGNTIYF	TGTGCCATCAGTGAGAGCAACTCTGGAAACACCATATATTTT
-	TRBD2	TRBV7-2	TRBJ2-7	CASSLVGWGSSGRRGEQYF	TGTGCCAGCAGCTTAGTGGGGTGGGGATCTAGCGGGAGAAGGGGCGAGCAGTACTTC
-	-	TRBV2	TRBJ2-1	CASRGVGGLPSEQFF	TGTGCCAGCAGAGGTGTCGGTGGTCTTCCTAGTGAGCAGTTCTTC
-	TRBD2	TRBV6-5	TRBJ2-7	CASSRRPGLYPEQYF	TGTGCCAGCAGTAGACGACCGGGACTATATCCCGAGCAGTACTTC
-	-	TRBV5-1	TRBJ2-7	CASSPREGSSYEQYF	TGCGCCAGCAGCCCGCGTGAAGGCAGCTCCTACGAGCAGTACTTC
once	TRBD2	TRBV12-5	TRBJ2-1	CASGLTSGISYNEQFF	TGTGCTAGTGGTTTGACTAGCGGGATCTCCTACAATGAGCAGTTCTTC
-	-	TRBV11-3	TRBJ2-1	CASSLDHNEQFF	TGTGCCAGCAGCTTAGATCACAATGAGCAGTTCTTC
-	TRBD2	TRBV12-5	TRBJ2-1	CASGFSGRVVHEQFF	TGTGCTAGTGGTTTCAGCGGGAGAGTTGTCCATGAGCAGTTCTTC
-	TRBD2	TRBV27	TRBJ2-1	CATSVRVLAGGTNEQFF	TGTGCCACCTCTGTGCGGGTGCTGGCGGGAGGAACCAATGAGCAGTTCTTC
-	TRBD2	TRBV7-9	TRBJ2-1	CASSPPGLAGAHNEQFF	TGTGCCAGCAGCCCACCGGGGCTAGCGGGAGCCCACAATGAGCAGTTCTTC
-	-	TRBV18	TRBJ2-1	CASSFGQSTYNEQFF	TGTGCCAGCTCATTTGGGCAGTCCACCTACAATGAGCAGTTCTTC
-	TRBD1	TRBV10-3	TRBJ2-1	CAINRGDNEQFF	TGTGCCATCAACAGGGGTGACAATGAGCAGTTCTTC
-	TRBD1	TRBV20-1	TRBJ2-7	CSAKTGGEQYF	TGCAGTGCAAAAACAGGGGGGGAGCAGTACTTC
-	TRBD2	TRBV10-3	TRBJ2-2	CAISESRTSGTYGELFF	TGTGCCATCAGTGAGTCTCGGACTAGCGGGACCTACGGGGAGCTGTTTTTT
-	TRBD2	TRBV4-1	TRBJ2-5	CASSQVGREETQYF	TGCGCCAGCAGCCAAGTAGGGCGGGAGGAGACCCAGTACTTC
-	-	TRBV6-6	TRBJ1-1	CASIPERGTEAFF	TGTGCCAGCATCCCCGAGAGGGGCACTGAAGCTTTCTTT
once	TRBD1	TRBV6-1	TRBJ1-5	CASSLNRDRNQPQHF	TGTGCCAGCAGTTTAAACCGGGACAGAAATCAGCCCCAGCATTTT
-	-	TRBV6-5	TRBJ2-7	CASSKGQVTTYEQYF	TGTGCCAGCAGTAAAGGACAAGTTACCACCTACGAGCAGTACTTC
-	-	TRBV5-5	TRBJ2-1	CASSLGFYNEQFF	TGTGCCAGCAGCTTAGGATTCTACAATGAGCAGTTCTTC
-	-	TRBV4-1	TRBJ2-5	CASSQVGSETQYF	TGCGCCAGCAGCCAAGTAGGGTCCGAGACCCAGTACTTC
-	-	TRBV28	TRBJ1-2	CASSPSGTNYGYTF	TGTGCCAGCAGCCCATCCGGGACAAACTATGGCTACACCTTC
-	-	TRBV27	TRBJ2-7	CASSFRLRGGEQYF	TGTGCCAGCAGTTTTAGGCTCAGGGGCGGCGAGCAGTACTTC
-	TRBD1	TRBV7-9	TRBJ2-7	CASSTTGGAGYEQYF	TGTGCCAGCAGCACTACAGGGGGCGCGGGCTACGAGCAGTACTTC
-	-	TRBV14	TRBJ1-4	CASSQVQGQEEKLFF	TGTGCCAGCAGCCAAGTCCAGGGGCAGGAAGAAAAACTGTTTTTT
few	-	TRBV2	TRBJ2-7	CASSEEGIWEQYF	TGTGCCAGCAGTGAAGAGGGCATCTGGGAGCAGTACTTC
-	TRBD1	TRBV7-8	TRBJ1-1	CASSNDRGGEAFF	TGTGCCAGCAGCAACGACAGGGGTGGGGAAGCTTTCTTT
-	TRBD2	TRBV5-1	TRBJ2-1	CASSLGGTSGFNEQFF	TGCGCCAGCAGCTTGGGGGGGACTAGCGGATTCAATGAGCAGTTCTTC
-	TRBD2	TRBV29-1	TRBJ2-2	CSARAGGNTGELFF	TGCAGCGCCCGAGCGGGGGGCAACACCGGGGAGCTGTTTTTT
-	-	TRBV7-9	TRBJ2-5	CASSLVSQETQYF	TGTGCCAGCAGCTTAGTTTCCCAAGAGACCCAGTACTTC
-	-	TRBV5-1	TRBJ2-1	CASSSGGAYEQFF	TGCGCCAGCAGCTCAGGAGGGGCCTATGAGCAGTTCTTC